This paragraph reports one TCR beta chain. Its antigen is not identified. Stated treatment: around 19 received Ad26.COV2.S at low or high dose, single or two shots; a few received placebo; per-sample allocation not given. Specimens were obtained on day 63 following the first vaccine or placebo injection. Between the trimmed V and J ends, which lost 2 bases and 0 bases, there was a span of 2 bases. CDR1 and CDR2 (germline): SGHAT, FQNNGV. The CDR3 covers 12 residues. The data stem from a study of Ad26.COV2.S vaccination and SARS-CoV-2 variants. The study, taken as a whole, reports: Vaccinated and placebo-treated recipients had similar non-spike TCR breadth. TCR breadth and depth estimates may have understated total T cell responses. Reported findings describe substantial breadth in spike-specific CD8+ and CD4+ T cell responses following vaccination.

Sequenced by immunoSEQ multiplex PCR; TCRdb stores in-frame clones only, minus some. Among around 300,000 clones listed, 88% were seen once. The sequencing used peripheral blood, collected in a trial of Ad26.COV2.S vaccine versus placebo. This chain connects TRBV11-2 to TRBJ2-7; D unclear. This sequence was found in a person aged 18 to 65 who received the Ad26.COV2.S COVID-19 vaccine or a placebo. In DNA form, the CDR3 reads TGTGCCAGCAGCTTAACCTCCTACGAGCAGTACTTC. Protein: CASSLTSYEQYF.